Here is one T cell receptor beta chain with its context. Its antigen is as yet unknown. Researchers ran the PCR with 60 Vbeta and 13 Jbeta primers. Only in-frame clones appear in the TCRdb table, and some are missing; sequencing was by immunoSEQ multiplex PCR. Found here are over 200,000 clones, 85% to 90% of them singletons; the top ten hold around 1.2%. This record comes from a study of cytomegalovirus exposure and HLA in healthy donors. Germline CDR1 and CDR2: GTSNPN and SVGIG (reference sequence). V shed 8 bases and J shed 2 bases, with 19 bases lying between them. The CDR3 is made up of 14 amino acids. Overall study results and limits: Earlier analysis yielded a pattern in which most TCR beta V segments were productive about 90% or about 30% of the time.

The rearrangement uses TRBV30 and TRBJ2-7, with TRBD1 as a possible D gene (5 bases). The sequence derives from a human donor in good health. The sample was PBMCs. In DNA form, the CDR3 reads TGTGCCAGATCCGCCGGACATGGGGCCTACGAGCAGTACTTC. Its translation: CARSAGHGAYEQYF.